These T cell receptor beta chains were read from a single sample in a study of T cells in Graves' hyperthyroidism and ophthalmopathy. Each CDR3 protein gets one entry after TCRdb re-called the multiplex PCR reads with MiXCR. This repertoire shows approximately 330,000 distinct CDR3 sequences, around 15% found once; its top ten account for about a third. What was sequenced was blood. Receptors originate from a woman aged 40 to 49 with Graves' ophthalmopathy. CDR3s include the opening cysteine and the closing phenylalanine or tryptophan.

V	J	CDR3
TRBV3-1	TRBJ1-5	CASSQDPGSGQPQHF
TRBV7-2	TRBJ1-3	CASSLLQGTGGNTIYF
TRBV28	TRBJ2-4	CASSFLAGKNIQYF
TRBV7-2	TRBJ2-7	CASSLGVGLATNEQYF
TRBV12-3/TRBV12-4	TRBJ2-3	CASTKRQGFVTQYF
TRBV27	TRBJ2-7	CTSSFLSGGSYEQYF
TRBV7-2	TRBJ2-7	CASSLSRLAGGKAYEQYF
TRBV20-1	TRBJ2-2	CSARVRAGELFF
TRBV4-1	TRBJ2-5	CASSQESGAQETQYF
TRBV7-6	TRBJ1-2	CASSVGVSDYGYTF
TRBV15	TRBJ2-1	CATSRGGGAYNEQFF
TRBV20-1	TRBJ2-1	CSAKLRGGSYNEQFF
TRBV24-1	TRBJ2-1	CATSDLTADSYNEQFF
TRBV20-1	TRBJ1-1	CSANRGWNTEAFF
TRBV7-9	TRBJ1-3	CASSLSSDSGNTIYF
TRBV7-2	TRBJ2-3	CASSSLAGGLRGTDTQYF
TRBV7-2	TRBJ2-1	CASSTPLGFNHSEQFF
TRBV19	TRBJ2-5	CASSNVAGGKETQYF
TRBV6-5	TRBJ2-3	CASSLTLTDTQYF
TRBV11-2	TRBJ1-2	CASSLGTGLLGYTF
TRBV2	TRBJ2-3	CASTRDMTLADTDTQYF
TRBV14	TRBJ2-5	CASSLMGVYPGTQYF
TRBV6-1	TRBJ1-2	CASSPDRATPGYGYTF
TRBV7-6	TRBJ2-1	CASSLEGTSGRAHNVEQFF
TRBV14	TRBJ1-2	CASSQDGEYYYGYTF
TRBV25-1	TRBJ2-7	CASSAGGWGYEQYF
TRBV6-1	TRBJ2-1	CASSPRTFPTYNEQFF
TRBV4-1	TRBJ1-1	CASSQDGTGGGTEAFF
TRBV4-2	TRBJ2-1	CASSHPGGPNEQFF
TRBV2	TRBJ1-5	CASSEKGFSSNQPQHF
TRBV2	TRBJ2-1	CASSGTGEYNEQFF
TRBV2	TRBJ2-1	CASSERTAEQFF
TRBV2	TRBJ1-5	CASSWRGTGNQPQHF
TRBV2	TRBJ2-7	CASSELEGVIYEQYF
TRBV4-1	TRBJ1-1	CASSQDRGTRDTEAFF
TRBV12-5	TRBJ2-4	CASDKWRDRGRVAAKNIQYF
TRBV11-2	TRBJ2-7	CASSFRTAAYEQYF
TRBV28	TRBJ2-2	CAIPAVKSGELFF
TRBV29-1	TRBJ2-2	CSVEHTGELFF